This TCR beta chain emerged from a study of metastatic and nonmetastatic thyroid tumors. No treatment of any kind had been given to any patient before thyroid surgery. There are many counts of this clone. TCRdb re-clonotyped the PCR reads via MiXCR. The data contain about 92,000 clones, 15% of them singletons. Unmatched junction bases numbered 2, after V lost 4 bases and J lost 3 bases. This CDR3 has 15 amino acids. The chain is built from TRBV12-3 or TRBV12-4 and TRBJ2-2, with 10 bases lining up with TRBD1. The sample taken for sequencing was blood. The clonotype originates from a female donor with papillary thyroid cancer or a benign thyroid nodule (not recorded which). Some clones in this sample may be carry-over from other donors' samples. CDR3 sequence reads: CASSSDRGYTGELFF. Here the CDR3 DNA reads TGTGCCAGCAGTTCGGACAGGGGGTACACCGGGGAGCTGTTTTTT.